The 32 T cell receptor beta chains presented below share a single source sample, sequenced in a study of T-cell memory formation after mild COVID-19 listed by TCRdb under 2021. Library preparation used 5' RACE. TCRdb shows the sequencer as Illumina NovaSeq 6000. Through fastp at Q25 and MiXCR, TCRdb rebuilt clones from the public reads, retaining in-frame beta chains. Every CDR3 protein is listed once, alongside the most common genes and DNA of its rows. The sample table lists under 70,000 distinct CDR3 sequences, 9.3% of them with a count of one. Clones ranked in the top ten supply about 1.1% of the sample. The sample comprised PBMCs or a T cell subset sorted from them (not recorded which). Source of these receptors: a man aged 18-30 years who had mild COVID-19 (a few samples of this study predate the infection). The sample titles of this study are shuffled in the database, so cell type and time point are left out; the donor was told from shared clones.

This chain's CDR3 is CASSRDLTDTQYF. CDR3 coding DNA: TGTGCCAGCAGCCGGGACCTCACAGATACGCAGTATTTT. The rearrangement joins TRBV11-2 to TRBJ2-3; D is perhaps TRBD1 or TRBD2 (5 bases each). V was trimmed by 5 bases and J by 2 bases, leaving 8 bases between them. CDR1 and CDR2 (germline): SGHAT, FQNNGV. CDR3 size: 13 residues. The complete variable domain, with remaining parts taken from reference TRBV11-2 and TRBJ2-3, reads EAGVAQSPRYKIIEKRQSVAFWCNPISGHATLYWYQQILGQGPKLLIQFQNNGVVDDSQLPKDRFSAERLKGVDSTLKIQPAKLEDSAVYLCASSRDLTDTQYFGPGTRLTVL.

Written as DNA, the CDR3 is TGTGCCAGCAGTGAAGGGAGGACAGAGTTCTACGAGCAGTACTTC. Translating gives CASSEGRTEFYEQYF. This chain connects TRBV6-1 to TRBJ2-7; possibly TRBD1 for D (6 bases). CDR1 and CDR2 (germline): MNHNS, SASEGT. V lost 1 base and J lost 3, with 13 bases in between. The CDR3 contains 15 residues.

As regards this clonotype: This may be a read error, as it is one base from a much larger clone. The J gene is TRBJ2-1, the V gene TRBV7-2; TRBD1 agrees at 7 bases. Germline values: CDR1 SGHTA, CDR2 FQGNSA. The CDR3 consists of 14 residues. CDR3 loop: CASSLGQSYTEQFF. The CDR3, as DNA: TGTGCCAGCAGCTTGGGACAGTCCTACACTGAGCAGTTCTTC.

The chain carries TRBV16 and TRBJ1-2, with D unclear. The CDR3 spans 14 residues. Germline V gene sequence: CDR1 KGHSY, CDR2 FQNENV. V lost 0 bases to trimming and J lost 6 bases, with 11 bases between them. Here the CDR3 reads CASSQSRQADGYTF. In nucleotides, the CDR3 is TGTGCCAGCAGCCAATCAAGGCAGGCCGATGGCTACACCTTC.

The chain employs TRBV3-1 and TRBJ2-5; 7 positions agree with TRBD1. J gave up 7 bases and V 4 bases, and 12 bases lay outside the gene matches. The germline gives CDR1 LGHDT, CDR2 YNNKEL (reference sequence). The CDR3 runs to 15 residues. In DNA form, the CDR3 reads TGTGCCAGCAGCCCCCGAGAGACAGGGTATGGGACCCAGTACTTC. Protein: CASSPRETGYGTQYF.

The chain carries TRBV4-1 and TRBJ2-2, with D perhaps matching TRBD1 (6 bases). The V gene's germline CDR1 is MGHRA and CDR2 YSYEKL. The CDR3 contains 14 residues. Between the trimmed V and J ends, which lost 2 bases and 6 bases, there was a span of 10 bases. This chain's CDR3 is CASSQNQGSGELFF. CDR3 sequence (DNA): TGCGCCAGCAGCCAAAACCAGGGGTCCGGGGAGCTGTTTTTT.

This clonotype has a count of ten or more. The V and J genes are TRBV20-1 and TRBJ1-2; TRBD1 is a possible D gene (6 bases). Germline V gene lookup returns CDR1 DFQATT and CDR2 SNEGSKA (reference sequence). CDR3 length equals 13 residues. V was trimmed by 4 bases and J by 0 bases, leaving 9 bases between them. The CDR3 is CSAKGGANYGYTF. CDR3 coding DNA: TGCAGTGCTAAGGGGGGAGCTAACTATGGCTACACCTTC.

The chain couples TRBV7-3 to TRBJ2-2; D is undetermined. CDR3 size: 15 residues. In germline, CDR1 is SGHTA, CDR2 FQGTGA. Between the trimmed V and J ends, which lost 6 bases and 1 base, there was a span of 12 bases. The CDR3 DNA sequence: TGTGCCAGCAGTCCTTATGACGGGAACACCGGGGAGCTGTTTTTT. Its translation is CASSPYDGNTGELFF.

V usage is TRBV4-3 and J usage is TRBJ1-6; D gene uncertain. Between the trimmed V and J ends, which lost 0 bases and 5 bases, there was a span of 11 bases. This CDR3 spans 16 amino acids. Germline-derived CDR1 and CDR2 are LGHNA and YSLEER. Here the CDR3 DNA reads TGCGCCAGCAGCCAAGAGTTGCCGGGCAATAATTCACCCCTCCACTTT. Amino acids: CASSQELPGNNSPLHF.

The chain has TRBV7-8 and TRBJ1-2, with TRBD1 as a possible D gene (6 bases). In germline, CDR1 is SGHVS, CDR2 FQNEAQ. V dropped 2 bases and J dropped 2 bases, with 9 bases sitting between them. The CDR3 is 14 amino acids. The CDR3: CASSLIGQNYGYTF. CDR3 bases: TGTGCCAGCAGCTTAATCGGACAGAACTATGGCTACACCTTC.

The sample holds many counts of this clonotype. V is TRBV5-5 and J is TRBJ2-7, with TRBD1 identical over 7 bases. The CDR3 totals 13 residues. After removal of 5 bases from V and 3 bases from J, the junction contained 5 bases not matched to a gene. CDR1 is SGHKS and CDR2 is YYEKEE in the germline V gene (reference sequence). The CDR3 here is CASRMGQNYEQYF. Here the CDR3 DNA reads TGTGCCAGCAGAATGGGACAGAACTACGAGCAGTACTTC. Full variable domain (rest looked up from reference TRBV5-5 and TRBJ2-7): DAGVTQSPTHLIKTRGQQVTLRCSPISGHKSVSWYQQVLGQGPQFIFQYYEKEERGRGNFPDRFSARQFPNYSSELNVNALLLGDSALYLCASRMGQNYEQYFGPGTRLTVT.

V usage is TRBV25-1 and J usage is TRBJ2-2; 12 positions match TRBD2. CDR3 length: 16 amino acids. Germline V gene data show CDR1 as MGHDK and CDR2 as SYGVNS. V gave up 5 bases and J gave up 3 bases; unmatched junction bases: 4. CDR3 nucleotides: TGTGCCAGCAGTAGGACTAGCGGGGCGCACACCGGGGAGCTGTTTTTT. It specifies CASSRTSGAHTGELFF.

The sample holds a few counts of this clonotype. This chain uses TRBV4-3 with TRBJ1-1, with 8 bases matching TRBD1. Germline trimming cut 4 bases from V and 4 bases from J; bases unmatched to any gene: 11. Germline V CDR1 and CDR2: LGHNA, YSLEER. CDR3 length: 16 amino acids. CDR3 amino acids: CASSPRDRGRGTEAFF. Written as DNA, the CDR3 is TGCGCCAGCAGCCCCCGAGACAGGGGTAGGGGCACTGAAGCTTTCTTT.

In this sample, this clonotype turned up a few times. This chain joins TRBV12-3 or TRBV12-4 and TRBJ2-5; a weak D match, TRBD2 (6 bases). The CDR3 length is 16 residues. V dropped 0 bases and J dropped 1 base, with 12 bases sitting between them. The CDR3 spells CASSLAWAGLQETQYF. The DNA of the CDR3 is TGTGCCAGCAGTTTAGCCTGGGCGGGGCTCCAAGAGACCCAGTACTTC.

This clonotype was recorded a few times. The V and J genes are TRBV7-3 and TRBJ1-3; 8 nucleotides line up with TRBD1. Germline CDR1 reads SGHTA; CDR2 reads FQGTGA. The CDR3 extends over 13 amino acids. V shed 4 bases and J 6 bases; nucleotides not matched to a gene: 2. DNA for the CDR3: TGTGCCAGCAGCTCGGACAGGGAAAACACCATATATTTT. It yields the protein CASSSDRENTIYF.

This clonotype was seen more than once but under ten times. V usage is TRBV9 and J usage is TRBJ1-6, with 7 positions matching TRBD1. The V and J ends lost 7 bases and 6 bases, in that order; junction bases with no gene match: 7. The CDR3 spans 14 residues. Germline values: CDR1 SGDLS, CDR2 YYNGEE. In nucleotides, the CDR3 is TGTGCCAGCGGAAAAGGGGGCAGTAATTCACCCCTCCACTTT. Its protein product is CASGKGGSNSPLHF.

This clonotype was seen only a few times. V usage is TRBV5-1 and J usage is TRBJ2-1; D uncertain. V shed 0 bases and J shed 5 bases, with 6 bases lying between them. From germline, CDR1 is SGHRS and CDR2 YFSETQ. CDR3 length: 13 residues. The CDR3 sequence is CASSLVGDNEQFF. The CDR3 nucleotides are TGCGCCAGCAGCTTGGTCGGCGACAATGAGCAGTTCTTC.

This clonotype was recorded many times. The rearrangement joins TRBV7-2 to TRBJ2-5; D is undetermined. V lost 5 bases, J lost 2 bases, and 3 bases lay in between. Germline assignment: CDR1 SGHTA and CDR2 FQGNSA. This CDR3 is 11 amino acids long. The CDR3 spells CASSAQETQYF. The CDR3 DNA reads TGTGCCAGCAGCGCGCAAGAGACCCAGTACTTC.

This clonotype was found many times. The chain recombines TRBV12-3 or TRBV12-4 with TRBJ2-7; D is unresolved. The germline V and J ends were trimmed by 3 bases and 1 base, with 13 bases remaining between them. This CDR3 has 15 amino acids. This CDR3 is CASSFSSHTSYEQYF. Written as DNA, the CDR3 is TGTGCCAGCAGTTTTTCCAGCCACACATCCTACGAGCAGTACTTC.

This clonotype has only a few counts. The chain employs TRBV5-6 and TRBJ2-1; D may match TRBD1 or TRBD2 (5 bases each). Between the trimmed V and J ends, which lost 3 bases and 4 bases, there was a span of 14 bases. The CDR3 runs to 15 residues. Per the germline V gene, CDR1 is SGHDT and CDR2 is YYEEEE. DNA for the CDR3: TGTGCCAGCAGCTACAGACCGGGACCGTACAATGAGCAGTTCTTC. It specifies CASSYRPGPYNEQFF.

Only a few counts were recorded for this clonotype. The chain has TRBV20-1 and TRBJ1-5, with D possibly being TRBD1 (5 bases). Looked up from germline, CDR1 is DFQATT and CDR2 is SNEGSKA (reference sequence). Trimming pared 2 bases from V and 5 bases from J, leaving 13 bases between. The CDR3 has 14 residues. The CDR3 is CSARPNAGDQPQHF. The CDR3 region has the DNA TGCAGTGCTAGACCCAACGCGGGGGATCAGCCCCAGCATTTT.

The chain joins TRBV5-1 to TRBJ2-3, with unresolved D. V was cut by 2 bases and J by 2 bases, with 9 bases left in between. This CDR3 has 14 amino acids. Per the germline V gene, CDR1 is SGHRS and CDR2 is YFSETQ. The CDR3 DNA reads TGCGCCAGCAGCTTTAGGCAGGCCACAGATACGCAGTATTTT. Translation gives CASSFRQATDTQYF.

This clonotype occurred many times. V gene TRBV7-2 combines with J gene TRBJ1-1, with D possibly being TRBD1 (6 bases). The CDR3 totals 14 residues. The germline V gene has CDR1 SGHTA and CDR2 FQGNSA. V lost 5 bases and J lost 1, with 11 bases in between. Here the CDR3 DNA reads TGTGCCAGCAGCCTAGGACAGTCGAACACTGAAGCTTTCTTT. As protein: CASSLGQSNTEAFF.

V usage is TRBV18 and J usage is TRBJ1-1; D gene ambiguous. The CDR3 is 13 residues long. Germline V gene sequence: CDR1 KGHSH, CDR2 LQKENI. V was clipped by 2 bases and J by 0 bases, with 4 bases between them. CDR3 protein: CASSPGLNTEAFF. The CDR3 DNA reads as TGTGCCAGCTCACCAGGCCTGAACACTGAAGCTTTCTTT.

This clonotype was picked up many times. The V gene is TRBV12-3 or TRBV12-4, the J gene TRBJ2-3, with 9 bases identical to TRBD1. V was clipped by 9 bases and J by 5 bases; unmatched bases: 9. CDR3 length: 14 amino acids. CDR3 sequence (DNA): TGTGCCAGTCGCCCGGGACAGGGAGTAGATACGCAGTATTTT. Protein sequence: CASRPGQGVDTQYF.

This clonotype turned up a few times. This chain connects TRBV10-3 to TRBJ2-1; the match to TRBD1 covers 8 bases. Trimming at V came to 6 bases and at J to 5 bases, leaving 6 bases not matched to a gene. The CDR3 has 14 amino acids. The germline gives CDR1 ENHRY, CDR2 SYGVKD. CDR3 protein: CAISRTGRDNEQFF. Here the CDR3 DNA reads TGTGCCATCAGCCGGACAGGGCGAGACAATGAGCAGTTCTTC.

This clonotype has just a few counts. The chain combines TRBV7-9 with TRBJ1-6, with 7 bases fitting TRBD1. The CDR3 length is 12 residues. J gave up 14 bases and V 5 bases, and 6 bases lay outside the gene matches. CDR1 SEHNR and CDR2 FQNEAQ come from the germline V gene (reference sequence). The CDR3 nucleotides are TGTGCCAGCAGCCTACAGGGGTATTCCCTCCACTTT. Translation: CASSLQGYSLHF.

In this sample, this clonotype turned up a few times. This chain connects TRBV19 to TRBJ1-3, with D unresolved. Trimming pared 5 bases from V and 2 bases from J, leaving 7 bases between. Germline lookup yields CDR1 LNHDA and CDR2 SQIVND (reference sequence). The CDR3 has 13 amino acids. Here the CDR3 DNA reads TGTGCCAGTAGTTCGCGTCCTGGAAACACCATATATTTT. This translates into CASSSRPGNTIYF.

This clonotype ranks as medium-sized. This chain links TRBV29-1 with TRBJ2-2, with D unresolved. Germline V gene data show CDR1 as SQVTM and CDR2 as ANQGSEA. V lost 5 bases and J 7 bases, leaving 14 bases between the germline ends. The length of the CDR3 is 13 residues. CDR3: CSVKYHTDGELFF. The CDR3 nucleotides read TGCAGCGTTAAATATCACACAGACGGGGAGCTGTTTTTT.

This clonotype was picked up a small number of times. This chain uses TRBV7-3 with TRBJ2-6; D unresolved. V lost 2 bases to trimming and J lost 0 bases, with 11 bases between them. The CDR3 consists of 17 residues. Germline lookup yields CDR1 SGHTA and CDR2 FQGTGA. The CDR3 reads CASSLFRVNSGANVLTF. Here the CDR3 DNA reads TGTGCCAGCAGCTTATTTCGAGTAAACTCTGGGGCCAACGTCCTGACTTTC.

The genes are TRBV4-3 and TRBJ2-6; possible D gene TRBD2, 6 bases. CDR1 LGHNA and CDR2 YSLEER come from the germline V gene. The germline V and J ends were trimmed by 4 bases and 4 bases, with 20 bases remaining between them. The CDR3 sequence is 18 residues long. CDR3 region: CASSLRARRGSGANVLTF. CDR3 in DNA: TGCGCCAGCAGCCTGAGGGCCAGGAGGGGCTCCGGGGCCAACGTCCTGACTTTC.

The genes are TRBV7-2 and TRBJ2-2; 14 bases are shared with TRBD2. V lost 1 base and J lost 9; bases outside the gene matches: 4. Germline CDR1 is SGHTA and CDR2 is FQGNSA. CDR3 size: 16 residues. The DNA of the CDR3 is TGTGCCAGCAGCTTAGATGGGACTAGCGGGGGAAGGGAGCTGTTTTTT. The encoded protein is CASSLDGTSGGRELFF.